Here is one TCR beta chain with its context. This clone was picked up a small number of times. The antigen this receptor binds is unknown. One base away there is no much larger clone; base qualities are not given. The CDR3 holds 16 amino acids from the cysteine to the phenylalanine. Just CDR3 DNA is preserved here, 48 bases in frame from base 1. CDR1 and CDR2 (LNHNV, YYDKDF) derive from the germline V gene (reference sequence). V is clipped by 5 bases and J by 7 bases, and the sequence between their germline boundaries is 20 bases long. This sample was included in a study of Ad26.COV2.S vaccination and SARS-CoV-2 variants (dated by TCRdb to the early 2020s). Background on the whole study: Donors in the vaccine arm were drawn from COV1001, a phase I-IIa trial of Ad26.COV2.S in healthy adults that was multicentre, randomized, double-blind and placebo-controlled. Ad26.COV2.S was given intramuscularly at 5x10^10 or 1x10^11 viral particles, as a single shot or as two shots 56 days apart. The specificity and breadth of SARS-CoV-2-reactive T cell receptors after Ad26.COV2.S vaccination were assessed by TCRbeta repertoire sequencing. The TCR-sequenced set comprised about 32 samples: approximately 19 Ad26.COV2.S vaccine recipients, 5 placebo recipients and 8 SARS-CoV-2 convalescent individuals. Trial participants were randomized into five groups of five, in which low-dose or high-dose Ad26.COV2.S was given once or twice, or placebo was given on both occasions. Blinding of investigators to trial group allocation was maintained during experiments and outcome assessment.

The immunoSEQ Assay was the method used to sequence TCRbeta CDR3 regions. After extraction, genomic DNA underwent amplification by bias-controlled multiplex PCR, followed by high-throughput sequencing. On the study's bioinformatics: To quantify the absolute abundance of each unique TCRbeta CDR3 region, sequences were collapsed and filtered. T cell fraction was estimated by normalization of TCRbeta template counts to usable DNA, with usable DNA being measured through amplification of reference genes present in all nucleated cells. Repertoire TCRs were annotated as SARS-CoV-2-specific when V gene, CDR3 amino acid sequence and J gene were exactly matched to a known reactive TCR set. The reference SARS-CoV-2 TCR set came from MIRA and was filtered for enrichment in COVID-19-positive ImmuneCODE repertoires, removing public or cross-reactive TCRs. Using the MIRA antigens, annotated TCRs were further analysed by specific ORF or by position within an ORF. Breadth was defined as annotated unique rearrangements over total unique productive rearrangements; depth was the summed frequency of those rearrangements. TCR breadth was compared between groups using two-sided Wilcoxon rank-sum tests. This is the immuneACCESS table as TCRdb keeps it, with only in-frame sequences that have V and J called. A part of the clones is gone; compared with another copy, unresolved V genes explain less than half, and the rest is unexplained. Clone size and V and J calls were adopted from that table, with D and trimming inferred from the DNA. The sample contains 500,000 or so clones, around 90% of them found a single time. Roughly 13% of the sample is held by the ten biggest clonotypes.

Sample treatment or condition, as interpreted from the label and publication: 15 to 20 received Ad26.COV2.S at low or high dose, single or two shots; 5 received placebo; per-sample allocation not given. Repertoires of vaccine and placebo recipients were sequenced from samples collected on day 63 after the first injection. Cohort 1b enrolled 25 or so adults aged 18-55 years at a single site in Boston, USA, between 29 July and 7 August 2020. Ad26.COV2.S was a replication-incompetent adenovirus type 26 vector that expressed a prefusion-stabilized SARS-CoV-2 spike protein derived from the original Wuhan strain. Study-level results and caveats: Compared with placebo recipients, Ad26.COV2.S recipients showed higher spike-specific TCR breadth (P = 0.0014). According to the authors, total T cell responses may have been underestimated by the TCR breadth and depth analyses. After vaccination, spike-specific CD8+ and CD4+ T cell responses were reported to show substantial breadth. The study was not powered to compare responses between vaccine doses or regimens. Non-spike TCR breadth was comparable between vaccine and placebo recipients, consistent with the vaccine containing only spike.

The receptor comes from a person aged 18-65 years who received the Ad26.COV2.S COVID-19 vaccine or a placebo. The starting material was peripheral blood, obtained in a trial of Ad26.COV2.S vaccine versus placebo. The V and J genes are TRBV15 and TRBJ2-2, and TRBD2 may be the D gene, going by 6 matching bases. The CDR3 reads as follows: CATSDKRADGGGELFF. Here is the DNA: TGTGCCACCAGCGATAAGCGGGCCGACGGTGGCGGGGAGCTGTTTTTT.